This T cell receptor (beta chain) was sequenced during a study of cytomegalovirus exposure and HLA in healthy donors. Per the germline V gene, CDR1 is LNHDA and CDR2 is SQIVND (reference sequence). This CDR3 has 17 amino acids. Trimming took 3 bases from V and 0 from J, leaving 12 bases between them. This clone has just a few counts. A multiplex PCR was run with 60 Vbeta primers and 13 Jbeta primers. Produced via immunoSEQ multiplex PCR; TCRdb's table is partial and in-frame only. The table lists approximately 170,000 clones, around 70% of them singletons. The sequenced sample consisted of PBMCs. This sequence joins TRBV19 and TRBJ2-6; D uncertain. This receptor was obtained from a man aged 18 to 35 in good health and CMV-seropositive. The CDR3 here is CASSILKASSGANVLTF. The CDR3 coding sequence is TGTGCCAGTAGTATCCTAAAAGCCTCCTCTGGGGCCAACGTCCTGACTTTC.